This T cell receptor (beta chain) is drawn from a study of blood T cell repertoires in COVID-19. About the research overall: Samples of COVID-19 (acute and convalescent) were obtained from the United States, Italy and Spain.

This clone was observed once. Study processing details: Reference gene primers were amplified, and this amplification served to estimate nucleated cell counts. The method was immunoSEQ multiplex PCR; TCRdb's version includes in-frame clones alone and lacks a portion of them. The V and J calls and the clone size are those of that table, but D and trimming were determined from the DNA. The top ten hold 35% to 45% of the sample, which has around 160,000 clones, 80% to 85% seen once. Germline CDR1 is LNHDA and CDR2 is SQIVND (reference sequence). V was pared by 1 base and J by 6 bases, with 4 bases of the junction left unmatched. The CDR3 totals 14 residues.

The sequenced sample consisted of peripheral blood. The TCR sequence derives from a human donor in a cohort sampled during active COVID-19. The chain uses TRBV19 and TRBJ2-5; 8 nucleotides line up with TRBD1. CDR3 sequence (DNA): TGTGCCAGTAGTATAGGTCAGGGGGCGAAGACCCAGTACTTC. Translated, it gives CASSIGQGAKTQYF.